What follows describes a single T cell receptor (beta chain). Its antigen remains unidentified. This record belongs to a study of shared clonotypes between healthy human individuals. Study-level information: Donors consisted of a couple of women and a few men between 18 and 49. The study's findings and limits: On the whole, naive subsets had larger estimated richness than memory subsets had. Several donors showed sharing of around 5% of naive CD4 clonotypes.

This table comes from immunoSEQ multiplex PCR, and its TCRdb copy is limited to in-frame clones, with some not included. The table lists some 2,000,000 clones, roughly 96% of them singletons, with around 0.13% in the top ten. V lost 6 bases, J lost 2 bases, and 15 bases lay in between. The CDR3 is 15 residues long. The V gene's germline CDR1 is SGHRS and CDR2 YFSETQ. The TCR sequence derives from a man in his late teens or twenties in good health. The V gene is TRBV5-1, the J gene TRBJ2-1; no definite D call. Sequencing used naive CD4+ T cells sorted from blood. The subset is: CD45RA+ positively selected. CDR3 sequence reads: CASIPDPRAYNEQFF. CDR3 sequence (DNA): TGCGCCAGCATACCGGACCCTAGGGCCTACAATGAGCAGTTCTTC.